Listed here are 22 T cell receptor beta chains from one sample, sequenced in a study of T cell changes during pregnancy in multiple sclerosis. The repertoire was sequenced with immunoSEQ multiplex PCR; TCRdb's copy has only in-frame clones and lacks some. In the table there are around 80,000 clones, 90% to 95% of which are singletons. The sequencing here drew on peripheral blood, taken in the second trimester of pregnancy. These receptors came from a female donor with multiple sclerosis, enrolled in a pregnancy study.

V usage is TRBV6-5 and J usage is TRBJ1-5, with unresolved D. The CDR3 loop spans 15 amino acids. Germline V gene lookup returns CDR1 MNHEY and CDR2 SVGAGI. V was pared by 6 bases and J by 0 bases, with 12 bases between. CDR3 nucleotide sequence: TGTGCCAGCAGCACGGGTATTCATAGCAATCAGCCCCAGCATTTT. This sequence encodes CASSTGIHSNQPQHF.

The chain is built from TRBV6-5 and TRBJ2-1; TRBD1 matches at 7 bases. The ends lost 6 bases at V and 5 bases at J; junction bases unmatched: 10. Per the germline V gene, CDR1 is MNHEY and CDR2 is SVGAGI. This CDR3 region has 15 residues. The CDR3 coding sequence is TGTGCCAGCAGATCTACCGGGACAGCGAACAATGAGCAGTTCTTC. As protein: CASRSTGTANNEQFF.

CDR3 loop: CASSLTNPRVRYYGYTF. DNA for the CDR3: TGTGCCAGCAGCTTAACTAATCCCAGGGTAAGATACTATGGCTACACCTTC. The chain recombines TRBV11-3 with TRBJ1-2; possible D gene TRBD1, 5 bases. The germline V and J ends were trimmed by 2 bases and 3 bases, with 19 bases remaining between them. The CDR3 covers 17 residues. The germline V gene encodes CDR1 SGHNT and CDR2 YENEEA.

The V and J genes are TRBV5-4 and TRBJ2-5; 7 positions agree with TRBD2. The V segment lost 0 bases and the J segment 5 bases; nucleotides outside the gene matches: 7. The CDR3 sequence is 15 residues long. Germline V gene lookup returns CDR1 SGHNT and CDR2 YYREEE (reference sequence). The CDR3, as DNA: TGTGCCAGCAGCTTGGAAGCGGGGTTGGGGGAGACCCAGTACTTC. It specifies CASSLEAGLGETQYF.

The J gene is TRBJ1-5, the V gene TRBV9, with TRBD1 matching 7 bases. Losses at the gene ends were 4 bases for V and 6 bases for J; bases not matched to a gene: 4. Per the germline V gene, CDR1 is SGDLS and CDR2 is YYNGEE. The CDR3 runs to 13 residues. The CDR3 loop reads CASSRQGSQPQHF. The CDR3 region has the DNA TGTGCCAGCAGCCGACAGGGAAGTCAGCCCCAGCATTTT.

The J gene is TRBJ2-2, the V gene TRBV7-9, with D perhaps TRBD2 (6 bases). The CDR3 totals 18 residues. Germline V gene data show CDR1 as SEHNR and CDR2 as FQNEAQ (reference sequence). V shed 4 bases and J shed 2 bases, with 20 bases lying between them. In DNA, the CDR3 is TGTGCCAGCAGCTGGGGTAGCGGAGATCATTTAAACACCGGGGAGCTGTTTTTT. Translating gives CASSWGSGDHLNTGELFF.

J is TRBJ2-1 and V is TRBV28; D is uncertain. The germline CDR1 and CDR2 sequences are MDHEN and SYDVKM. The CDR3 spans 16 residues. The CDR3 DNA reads TGTGCTACGAAGCTTACCGAACTTACCTCCTACAATGAGCAGTTCTTC. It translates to CATKLTELTSYNEQFF.

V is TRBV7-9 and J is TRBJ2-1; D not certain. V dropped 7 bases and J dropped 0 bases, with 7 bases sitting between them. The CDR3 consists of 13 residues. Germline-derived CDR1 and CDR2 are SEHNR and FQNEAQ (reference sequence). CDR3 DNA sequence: TGTGCCAGCAAAGCCGCCTCCTACAATGAGCAGTTCTTC. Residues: CASKAASYNEQFF.

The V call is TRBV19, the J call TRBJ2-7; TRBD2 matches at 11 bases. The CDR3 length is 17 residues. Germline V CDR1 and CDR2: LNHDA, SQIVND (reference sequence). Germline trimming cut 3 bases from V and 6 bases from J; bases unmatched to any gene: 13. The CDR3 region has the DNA TGTGCCAGTAGTATCGGGCGGGGGGCTAGCGGGAGGCTCGAGCAGTACTTC. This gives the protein CASSIGRGASGRLEQYF.

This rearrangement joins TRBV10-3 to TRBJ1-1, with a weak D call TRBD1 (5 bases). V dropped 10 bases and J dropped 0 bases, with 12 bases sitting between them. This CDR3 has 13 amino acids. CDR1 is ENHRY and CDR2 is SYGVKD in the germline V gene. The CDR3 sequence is CASADTMNTEAFF. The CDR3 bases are TGTGCCAGCGCGGACACGATGAACACTGAAGCTTTCTTT.

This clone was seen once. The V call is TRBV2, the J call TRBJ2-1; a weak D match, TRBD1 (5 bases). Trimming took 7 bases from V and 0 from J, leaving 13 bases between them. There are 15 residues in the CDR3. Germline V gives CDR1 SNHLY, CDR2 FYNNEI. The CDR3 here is CASKSRQSSYNEQFF. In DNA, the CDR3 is TGTGCCAGCAAATCCCGACAGAGCTCCTACAATGAGCAGTTCTTC.

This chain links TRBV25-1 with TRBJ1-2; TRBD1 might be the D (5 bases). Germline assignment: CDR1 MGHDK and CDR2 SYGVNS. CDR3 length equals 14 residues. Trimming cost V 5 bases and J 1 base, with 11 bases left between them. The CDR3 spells CASSHQGGNYGYTF. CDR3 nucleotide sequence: TGTGCCAGCAGTCACCAGGGAGGTAACTATGGCTACACCTTC.

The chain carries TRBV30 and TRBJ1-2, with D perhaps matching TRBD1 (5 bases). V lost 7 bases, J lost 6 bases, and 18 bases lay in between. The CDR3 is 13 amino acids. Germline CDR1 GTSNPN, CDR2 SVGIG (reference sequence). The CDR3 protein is CAFIYRDLHGYTF. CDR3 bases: TGTGCCTTCATCTACCGGGACTTACATGGCTACACCTTC. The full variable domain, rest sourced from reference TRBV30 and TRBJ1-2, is SQTIHQWPATLVQPVGSPLSLECTVEGTSNPNLYWYRQAAGRGLQLLFYSVGIGQISSEVPQNLSASRPQDRQFILSSKKLLLSDSGFYLCAFIYRDLHGYTFGSGTRLTVV.

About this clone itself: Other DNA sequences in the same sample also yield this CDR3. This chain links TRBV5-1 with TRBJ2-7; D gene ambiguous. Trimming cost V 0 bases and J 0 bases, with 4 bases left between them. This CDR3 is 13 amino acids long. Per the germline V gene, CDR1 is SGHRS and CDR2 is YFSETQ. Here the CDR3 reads CASSLGASYEQYF. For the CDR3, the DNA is TGCGCCAGCAGCTTGGGGGCCTCCTACGAGCAGTACTTC.

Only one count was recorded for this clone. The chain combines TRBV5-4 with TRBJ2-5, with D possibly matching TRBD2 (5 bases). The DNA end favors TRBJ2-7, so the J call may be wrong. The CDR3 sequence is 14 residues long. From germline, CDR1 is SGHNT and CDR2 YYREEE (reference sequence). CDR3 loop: CASSFGGPSYEQYF. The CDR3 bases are TGTGCCAGCAGCTTTGGCGGGCCTTCCTACGAGCAGTACTTC.

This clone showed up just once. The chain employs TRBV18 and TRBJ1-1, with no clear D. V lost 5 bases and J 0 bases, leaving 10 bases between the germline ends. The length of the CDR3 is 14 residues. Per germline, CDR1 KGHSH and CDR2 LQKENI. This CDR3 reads CASSLADLNTEAFF. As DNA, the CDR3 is TGTGCCAGCTCATTGGCGGATTTGAACACTGAAGCTTTCTTT.

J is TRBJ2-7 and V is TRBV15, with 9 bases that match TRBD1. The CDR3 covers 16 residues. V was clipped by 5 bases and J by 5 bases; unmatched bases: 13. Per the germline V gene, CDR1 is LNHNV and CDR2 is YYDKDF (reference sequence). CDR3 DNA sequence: TGTGCCACCAGCGGGTACCGGGACAGGGTTAGGGACGAGCAGTACTTC. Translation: CATSGYRDRVRDEQYF.

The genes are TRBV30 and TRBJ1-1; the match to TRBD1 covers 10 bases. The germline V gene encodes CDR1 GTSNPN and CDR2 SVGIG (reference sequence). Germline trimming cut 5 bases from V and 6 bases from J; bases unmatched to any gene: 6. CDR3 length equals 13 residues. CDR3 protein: CAWGRDRGAEAFF. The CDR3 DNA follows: TGTGCCTGGGGCAGGGACAGGGGCGCTGAAGCTTTCTTT.

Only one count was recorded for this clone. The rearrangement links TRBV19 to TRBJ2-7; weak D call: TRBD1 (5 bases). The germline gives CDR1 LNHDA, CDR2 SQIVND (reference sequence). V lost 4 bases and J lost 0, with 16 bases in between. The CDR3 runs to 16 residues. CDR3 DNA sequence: TGTGCCAGTAGTAGTCATGAGGTAGGGGCCTCCTACGAGCAGTACTTC. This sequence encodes CASSSHEVGASYEQYF.

CDR3 nucleotides: TGCGCCAGCAGCCGATCCGGGAGCTCTGGGGCCAACGTCCTGACTTTC. Residues: CASSRSGSSGANVLTF. The chain uses TRBV5-1 and TRBJ2-6; TRBD2 is a possible D gene (6 bases). V was shortened by 4 bases and J by 0 bases, with 11 bases between the two germline ends. Germline V gene data show CDR1 as SGHRS and CDR2 as YFSETQ. This CDR3 has 16 amino acids.

The CDR3 DNA follows: TGTGCCAGCAGCCAAGGGACAGGGGGATTAAAATATTACAATGAGCAGTTCTTC. It yields the protein CASSQGTGGLKYYNEQFF. The genes are TRBV11-3 and TRBJ2-1; 11 positions match TRBD1. Per the germline V gene, CDR1 is SGHNT and CDR2 is YENEEA. J lost 4 bases, V lost 5 bases, and 13 bases had no gene match. The CDR3 contains 18 residues.

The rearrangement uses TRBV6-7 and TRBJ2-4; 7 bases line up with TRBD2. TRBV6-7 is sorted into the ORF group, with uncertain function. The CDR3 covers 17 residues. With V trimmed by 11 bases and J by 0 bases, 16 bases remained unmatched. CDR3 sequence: CAGSGDPSNLAKNIQYF. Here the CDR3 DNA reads TGTGCCGGAAGCGGGGACCCGTCGAATTTAGCCAAAAACATTCAGTACTTC.